This entry lists 24 T cell receptor beta chains sequenced from one sample in a study of blood T cell repertoires in COVID-19 (TCRdb year 2020). Library generation was performed with the immunoSEQ multiplex PCR assay. Drawn from immuneACCESS, this table holds only the in-frame rearrangements with V and J called that TCRdb kept. Clones are partly lost; checked studies trace under half to an unresolved V gene and leave the rest unexplained. This sample holds 150,000 to 200,000 clones; around 85% were observed only once. Approximately 8% of the sample lies in the top ten. Specimen: peripheral blood. The receptors come from a man in his fifties or sixties with acute or convalescent COVID-19.

This chain uses TRBV5-1 with TRBJ2-5; perhaps TRBD1 as D (5 bases). The CDR3 runs 15 residues. V was cut by 2 bases and J by 0 bases, with 11 bases left in between. CDR1 is SGHRS, CDR2 YFSETQ, per germline. The CDR3 bases are TGCGCCAGCAGCTTAGGGGAACTTGACCAAGAGACCCAGTACTTC. Its translation is CASSLGELDQETQYF.

The gene calls are TRBV18 and TRBJ2-1; 7 positions match TRBD2. Germline CDR1 reads KGHSH; CDR2 reads LQKENI. This CDR3 contains 12 residues. Trimming cost V 3 bases and J 12 bases; bases outside gene matches: 5. The CDR3 DNA sequence: TGTGCCAGCTCACCGGAGCGGGGTAGGCAGTTCTTC. Encoded protein: CASSPERGRQFF.

The gene calls are TRBV7-2 and TRBJ2-1; no reliable D call. Germline V gives CDR1 SGHTA, CDR2 FQGNSA. V lost 5 bases and J 9 bases, leaving 8 bases between the germline ends. This CDR3 has 11 residues. The DNA for the CDR3 is TGTGCCAGCAGCCCAGTTGGTGAGCAGTTCTTC. It codes for CASSPVGEQFF.

This rearrangement joins TRBV12-3 or TRBV12-4 to TRBJ2-3; weak D call: TRBD1 (6 bases). V dropped 5 bases and J dropped 2 bases, with 8 bases sitting between them. The CDR3 extends over 13 amino acids. The CDR3 DNA reads TGTGCCAGCAGTCCGGGACACACAGATACGCAGTATTTT. Translated, it gives CASSPGHTDTQYF.

The genes are TRBV7-2 and TRBJ1-5; D might be TRBD1 (6 bases). The V end lost 3 bases, the J end lost 3 bases, and 18 bases lay between the germline ends. Germline CDR1 is SGHTA and CDR2 is FQGNSA. The CDR3 sequence is 17 residues long. This CDR3 is CASSFVKGGAYNQPQHF. In DNA form, the CDR3 reads TGTGCCAGCAGCTTCGTAAAGGGGGGGGCCTACAATCAGCCCCAGCATTTT.

The rearrangement joins TRBV20-1 to TRBJ2-1; D unclear. The CDR3 totals 10 residues. Germline CDR1 is DFQATT and CDR2 is SNEGSKA (reference sequence). V was shortened by 6 bases and J by 10 bases, with 10 bases between the two germline ends. CDR3 sequence: CSATDDEQFF. CDR3 DNA: TGCAGTGCAACAGACGACGAGCAGTTCTTC.

V gene TRBV6-6 combines with J gene TRBJ2-7; D is unresolved. The V gene lost 2 bases and the J gene lost 0 bases, with 8 bases spanning the gap. Germline CDR1 and CDR2: MNHNY and SVGAGI (reference sequence). The CDR3 has 14 amino acids. CDR3 DNA: TGTGCCAGCAGTTACGCGAGCGCCTCCTACGAGCAGTACTTC. Its translation: CASSYASASYEQYF.

In its sample, this clone was seen a few times. This rearrangement joins TRBV7-6 to TRBJ1-1, with a tentative D call TRBD1 (5 bases). From germline, CDR1 is SGHVS and CDR2 FNYEAQ. V was trimmed by 8 bases and J by 0 bases, leaving 10 bases between them. The CDR3 has 13 amino acids. For the CDR3, the DNA is TGTGCCAGCGTTAGACAGATGAACACTGAAGCTTTCTTT. Its translation is CASVRQMNTEAFF. Together with reference TRBV7-6 and TRBJ1-1, the CDR3 gives the full variable domain: GAGVSQSPRYKVTKRGQDVALRCDPISGHVSLYWYRQALGQGPEFLTYFNYEAQQDKSGLPNDRFSAERPEGSISTLTIQRTEQRDSAMYRCASVRQMNTEAFFGQGTRLTVV.

The chain recombines TRBV2 with TRBJ1-5; no reliable D call. CDR3 length equals 14 residues. CDR1 SNHLY and CDR2 FYNNEI come from the germline V gene. Trimming shortened V by 4 bases and J by 2 bases, and 9 bases separated the two germline ends. The CDR3, as DNA: TGTGCCAGCAGTGTAGGTCAGGGCAATCAGCCCCAGCATTTT. Translating gives CASSVGQGNQPQHF.

The chain is built from TRBV29-1 and TRBJ2-1, with D possibly being TRBD2 (6 bases). V shed 7 bases and J shed 3 bases, with 16 bases lying between them. The CDR3 is made up of 14 amino acids. Germline CDR1 reads SQVTM; CDR2 reads ANQGSEA. This CDR3 is CSAEGGKNYNEQFF. The CDR3 DNA reads TGCAGCGCCGAGGGAGGTAAGAACTACAATGAGCAGTTCTTC.

The chain is built from TRBV24-1 and TRBJ2-1; tentative D call: TRBD1 (5 bases). Germline values: CDR1 KGHDR, CDR2 SFDVKD. The CDR3 extends over 18 amino acids. V dropped 4 bases and J dropped 1 base, with 19 bases sitting between them. This CDR3 is CATSDALVRGNSYNEQFF. CDR3 bases: TGTGCCACCAGTGACGCCCTGGTTAGGGGCAATTCCTACAATGAGCAGTTCTTC.

This clone was observed many times. The rearrangement links TRBV7-8 to TRBJ1-4; D not certain. The CDR3 runs to 12 residues. The ends were cut back, 2 bases at V and 8 bases at J, with 6 bases in the middle. CDR1 is SGHVS and CDR2 is FQNEAQ in the germline V gene. The CDR3 nucleotides are TGTGCCAGCAGCTTACTAAGCGAAAAACTGTTTTTT. Amino acid sequence: CASSLLSEKLFF.

This clone has more than one count but fewer than ten. The chain employs TRBV6-6 and TRBJ2-2, with TRBD2 matching over 7 bases. The CDR3 totals 14 residues. Germline assignment: CDR1 MNHNY and CDR2 SVGAGI (reference sequence). Trimming cost V 4 bases and J 4 bases; bases outside gene matches: 3. For the CDR3, the DNA is TGTGCCAGCAGTTTTTCGGGGGGCACCGGGGAGCTGTTTTTT. Its translation is CASSFSGGTGELFF.

V usage is TRBV2 and J usage is TRBJ2-7; 10 bases map to TRBD2. CDR3 length equals 14 residues. With 3 bases clipped from V and 3 bases from J, the junction kept 2 bases outside the gene matches. CDR1 and CDR2 from the germline V gene are SNHLY and FYNNEI. The CDR3 reads CASSDASGSYEQYF. In nucleotides, the CDR3 is TGTGCCAGCAGTGACGCTAGCGGGAGCTACGAGCAGTACTTC.

This rearrangement joins TRBV7-8 to TRBJ2-1, with D tentatively TRBD1 (6 bases). Germline V gene data show CDR1 as SGHVS and CDR2 as FQNEAQ. Trimming took 5 bases from V and 1 from J, leaving 15 bases between them. There are 16 residues in the CDR3. The CDR3, as DNA: TGTGCCAGCAGCACCCAGACAGGACTTTCCTACAATGAGCAGTTCTTC. It translates to CASSTQTGLSYNEQFF. Drawing the rest from reference TRBV7-8 and TRBJ2-1, the complete variable domain is GAGVSQSPRYKVAKRGQDVALRCDPISGHVSLFWYQQALGQGPEFLTYFQNEAQLDKSGLPSDRFFAERPEGSVSTLKIQRTQQEDSAVYLCASSTQTGLSYNEQFFGPGTRLTVL.

The chain is built from TRBV28 and TRBJ2-7, with TRBD2 as a possible D gene (6 bases). Germline CDR1 and CDR2: MDHEN and SYDVKM. The CDR3 is 16 amino acids. V was cut by 4 bases and J by 7 bases, with 23 bases left in between. The CDR3 reads CASSSTEGTGFFEQYF. The CDR3 DNA reads as TGTGCCAGCAGTTCCACGGAGGGGACGGGTTTTTTTGAGCAGTACTTC.

The chain employs TRBV29-1 and TRBJ1-2; 8 nucleotides line up with TRBD1. The trim removed 7 bases at V and 6 bases at J, leaving 13 bases unmatched. CDR1 and CDR2 (germline): SQVTM, ANQGSEA. The CDR3 loop spans 14 amino acids. The CDR3 nucleotides read TGCAGCGGCACAAGGGGAACAGGGGGGAATGGCTACACCTTC. Its translation is CSGTRGTGGNGYTF.

The rearrangement uses TRBV21-1 and TRBJ2-3; TRBD2, the D gene given by the table, was not confirmed from the DNA. TRBV21-1 counts as a pseudogene. This CDR3 is built from 17 residues. The CDR3, as DNA: TGTGCCAGCAGCAAAGGGGACTTGACAGTACGGACAGATACGCAGTATTTT. Translation gives CASSKGDLTVRTDTQYF.

The chain carries TRBV30 and TRBJ1-2; tentative D call: TRBD1 (5 bases). CDR1 is GTSNPN and CDR2 is SVGIG in the germline V gene (reference sequence). Between the trimmed V and J ends, which lost 4 bases and 8 bases, there was a span of 17 bases. The CDR3 consists of 13 residues. For the CDR3, the DNA is TGTGCCTGGAAGCCGCGGGGGTTTGGGGGCTACACCTTC. Translation: CAWKPRGFGGYTF.

The J gene is TRBJ2-1, the V gene TRBV20-1, with no clear D. The CDR3 runs to 11 residues. Trimming removed 3 bases from V and 7 bases from J, with 7 bases in between. The germline V gene encodes CDR1 DFQATT and CDR2 SNEGSKA (reference sequence). The CDR3 DNA reads as TGCAGTGCTAGCCCCGGGAATGAGCAGTTCTTC. Amino acid sequence: CSASPGNEQFF.

This clone was recorded only once. The chain couples TRBV9 to TRBJ2-6; D perhaps matches TRBD1 (6 bases). The CDR3 is made up of 16 amino acids. Trimming shortened V by 4 bases and J by 0 bases, and 11 bases separated the two germline ends. Looked up from germline, CDR1 is SGDLS and CDR2 is YYNGEE. CDR3 nucleotide sequence: TGTGCCAGCAGCCCCACAGGGAGCTCTGGGGCCAACGTCCTGACTTTC. It translates to CASSPTGSSGANVLTF.

The V gene is TRBV6-6, the J gene TRBJ2-5; 7 nucleotides align to TRBD1. V lost 4 bases, J lost 4 bases, and 12 bases stayed unmatched. Per germline, CDR1 MNHNY and CDR2 SVGAGI (reference sequence). The CDR3 runs to 16 residues. CDR3 region: CASSLMTGFVGETQYF. The CDR3 nucleotides read TGTGCCAGCAGTTTAATGACAGGGTTTGTAGGAGAGACCCAGTACTTC.

This clone came up once. The rearrangement links TRBV11-1 to TRBJ2-5; the D is unclear. Trimming took 2 bases from V and 2 from J, leaving 12 bases between them. In germline, CDR1 is SGHAT, CDR2 FQDESV (reference sequence). This CDR3 contains 15 residues. The CDR3 DNA reads TGTGCCAGCAGCTTAATTGGGCAGATTCAAGAGACCCAGTACTTC. It specifies CASSLIGQIQETQYF.

This sequence joins TRBV28 and TRBJ1-1; weak D call: TRBD1 (5 bases). V lost 10 bases and J lost 1, with 16 bases in between. Germline V gives CDR1 MDHEN, CDR2 SYDVKM. CDR3 length: 14 residues. The CDR3 nucleotides read TGTGCCACAAGTCGCGCGGGGGGGAACACTGAAGCTTTCTTT. Translation gives CATSRAGGNTEAFF.